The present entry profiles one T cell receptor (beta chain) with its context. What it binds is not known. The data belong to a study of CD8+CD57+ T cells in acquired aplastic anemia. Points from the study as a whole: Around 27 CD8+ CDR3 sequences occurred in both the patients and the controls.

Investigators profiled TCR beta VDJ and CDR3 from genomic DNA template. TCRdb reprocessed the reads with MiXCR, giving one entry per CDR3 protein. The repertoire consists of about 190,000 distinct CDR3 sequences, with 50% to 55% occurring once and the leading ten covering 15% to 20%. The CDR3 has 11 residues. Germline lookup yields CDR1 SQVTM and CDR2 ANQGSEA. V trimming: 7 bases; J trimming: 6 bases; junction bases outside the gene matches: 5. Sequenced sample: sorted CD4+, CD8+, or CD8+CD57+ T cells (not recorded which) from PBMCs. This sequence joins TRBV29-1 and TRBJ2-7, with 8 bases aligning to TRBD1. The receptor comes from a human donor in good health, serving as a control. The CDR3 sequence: CSGGQGTEQYF. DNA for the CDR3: TGCAGCGGCGGACAGGGTACCGAGCAGTACTTC.